Included here is one TCR beta chain sequence, with context. Its matching antigen is unknown. The record originates from a study of CD8 T cells in ankylosing spondylitis. Quantitative 5'-RACE with molecular barcodes produced the TCR beta libraries. TCRdb recomputed calls from the 5' RACE reads with MiXCR, one row per CDR3 protein. This table holds about 250,000 distinct CDR3 sequences, roughly 32% found once. Study observations and caveats: A motif of fewer than ten highly homologous TCR beta variants was seen as apparently characteristic of ankylosing spondylitis blood.

The germline V gene has CDR1 SEHNR and CDR2 FQNEAQ (reference sequence). This CDR3 contains 14 residues. J gave up 7 bases and V 7 bases, and 12 bases lay outside the gene matches. The specimen sequenced was blood, either unsorted or a sorted T cell fraction (not recorded which). The rearrangement links TRBV7-9 to TRBJ2-7, with 8 nucleotides matching TRBD2. This receptor was taken from a male donor with ankylosing spondylitis or in good health (not recorded which). CDR3 nucleotides: TGTGCCAGCATCCCCGGGGGGGGTCGGAGGGAGCAGTACTTC. It translates to CASIPGGGRREQYF.